These 22 T cell receptor beta chains came from one sample sequenced in a study of OX40 agonist ivuxolimab in advanced cancers. Profiling relied on immunoSEQ multiplex PCR, and the TCRdb table lists in-frame clones only, not all of them. The table has 55,000 to 65,000 clones, around 83% seen once; the top ten hold 0.85% to 1%. Material: CD4+ or CD8+ T cells sorted from blood, obtained in a trial of the OX40 agonist ivuxolimab. The receptors here all came from an adult with an advanced solid tumor such as melanoma, head and neck, liver or kidney cancer.

The J gene is TRBJ2-2, the V gene TRBV6-5, with no clear D. The ends were cut back, 4 bases at V and 4 bases at J, with 4 bases in the middle. The length of the CDR3 is 12 residues. Germline V lookup: CDR1 MNHEY, CDR2 SVGAGI. CDR3: CASSFFTGELFF. CDR3 nucleotide sequence: TGTGCCAGCAGTTTTTTCACCGGGGAGCTGTTTTTT.

This chain uses TRBV5-1 with TRBJ2-3; TRBD1 agrees at 7 bases. From germline, CDR1 is SGHRS and CDR2 YFSETQ. The CDR3 is 14 amino acids. V gave up 4 bases and J gave up 3 bases; unmatched junction bases: 5. The CDR3 DNA follows: TGCGCCAGCAGCCCAGGACAGGCAACAGATACGCAGTATTTT. Protein product: CASSPGQATDTQYF.

The chain recombines TRBV10-2 with TRBJ1-3; D may be TRBD1 (5 bases). Germline CDR1 is WSHSY and CDR2 is SAAADI. V was clipped by 2 bases and J by 2 bases, with 13 bases between them. This CDR3 is built from 16 residues. The CDR3 loop reads CASSERRRVAGNTIYF. The CDR3 DNA is TGCGCCAGCAGTGAGAGGCGCAGGGTAGCTGGAAACACCATATATTTT.

The rearrangement links TRBV28 to TRBJ1-5; perhaps TRBD1 as D (6 bases). The germline gives CDR1 MDHEN, CDR2 SYDVKM. V lost 6 bases, J lost 6 bases, and 21 bases lay in between. The CDR3 contains 16 residues. The CDR3 sequence is CASSPPSAGERQPQHF. For the CDR3, the DNA is TGTGCCAGCAGCCCACCCTCGGCAGGGGAACGTCAGCCCCAGCATTTT.

The rearrangement links TRBV2 to TRBJ1-6; 7 nucleotides line up with TRBD1. CDR3 length: 16 residues. Germline CDR1 reads SNHLY; CDR2 reads FYNNEI. After removal of 4 bases from V and 7 bases from J, the junction contained 10 bases not matched to a gene. This CDR3 reads CASSGRTTGNNSPLHF. The CDR3 DNA reads as TGTGCCAGCAGTGGGAGGACGACAGGGAACAATTCACCCCTCCACTTT.

This chain uses TRBV6-5 with TRBJ1-1; the D gene is possibly TRBD1 (6 bases). The CDR3 contains 16 residues. Trimming removed 2 bases at V and 1 base at J, with 14 bases between. Germline V gene lookup returns CDR1 MNHEY and CDR2 SVGAGI. CDR3 nucleotide sequence: TGTGCCAGCAGTTACGGGGGCCGGGGTAGGAACACTGAAGCTTTCTTT. It is translated as CASSYGGRGRNTEAFF.

This sequence joins TRBV5-1 and TRBJ2-7; TRBD2 matches 10 bases. The CDR3 consists of 16 residues. The germline gives CDR1 SGHRS, CDR2 YFSETQ. V shed 2 bases, J shed 5 bases, and the junction held 10 bases outside the gene matches. The CDR3 DNA sequence: TGCGCCAGCAGCTTTAGAGCGGGGGGGCCTCTCCACGAGCAGTACTTC. It encodes CASSFRAGGPLHEQYF.

This chain uses TRBV11-2 with TRBJ1-2, with TRBD1 identical over 8 bases. The CDR3 runs to 13 residues. V shed 6 bases and J 6 bases; nucleotides not matched to a gene: 6. Germline values: CDR1 SGHAT, CDR2 FQNNGV. In nucleotides, the CDR3 is TGTGCCAGCAGTTTTCGACAGGGGAATGGCTACACCTTC. This codes for CASSFRQGNGYTF.

The CDR3 region is CASSLGGIGNTIYF. The CDR3, as DNA: TGTGCCAGCAGCTTGGGAGGGATAGGAAACACCATATATTTT. The V gene is TRBV5-5, the J gene TRBJ1-3; D is undetermined. This CDR3 is 14 amino acids long. CDR1 SGHKS and CDR2 YYEKEE come from the germline V gene (reference sequence). Trimming stripped 0 bases from V and 4 bases from J, with 8 bases between. The full variable domain, with the rest looked up from reference TRBV5-5 and TRBJ1-3, is DAGVTQSPTHLIKTRGQQVTLRCSPISGHKSVSWYQQVLGQGPQFIFQYYEKEERGRGNFPDRFSARQFPNYSSELNVNALLLGDSALYLCASSLGGIGNTIYFGEGSWLTVV.

The V call is TRBV2, the J call TRBJ1-5, with D possibly matching TRBD1 (5 bases). Looked up from germline, CDR1 is SNHLY and CDR2 is FYNNEI. V dropped 2 bases and J dropped 0 bases, with 8 bases sitting between them. The CDR3 totals 15 residues. DNA of the CDR3: TGTGCCAGCAGTGAACAGGGCCCTAGCAATCAGCCCCAGCATTTT. This gives the protein CASSEQGPSNQPQHF.

This sequence joins TRBV29-1 and TRBJ1-1; 7 positions match TRBD1. Germline CDR1 and CDR2: SQVTM and ANQGSEA. This CDR3 is built from 14 residues. The ends lost 6 bases at V and 10 bases at J; junction bases unmatched: 17. The CDR3 coding sequence is TGCAGCGTCCTGACAGGGTCTAGAATAGTTGGAGCTTTCTTT. This codes for CSVLTGSRIVGAFF.

This chain joins TRBV19 and TRBJ1-4, with TRBD1 identical over 8 bases. The V and J ends lost 4 bases and 2 bases, in that order; junction bases with no gene match: 9. This CDR3 is 17 amino acids long. CDR1 is LNHDA and CDR2 is SQIVND in the germline V gene (reference sequence). The CDR3, as DNA: TGTGCCAGTAGTACGAAGACAGGGGTGAGCACTAATGAAAAACTGTTTTTT. Translation gives CASSTKTGVSTNEKLFF. Supplemented by reference TRBV19 and TRBJ1-4, the full variable domain reads DGGITQSPKYLFRKEGQNVTLSCEQNLNHDAMYWYRQDPGQGLRLIYYSQIVNDFQKGDIAEGYSVSREKKESFPLTVTSAQKNPTAFYLCASSTKTGVSTNEKLFFGSGTQLSVL.

The chain links TRBV5-1 to TRBJ2-2; 12 bases are shared with TRBD2. Germline V CDR1 and CDR2: SGHRS, YFSETQ. The CDR3 spans 15 residues. The junction had 4 bases not matched to a gene; V was cut back by 4 bases and J by 6 bases. The CDR3: CASSQLAGGSGELFF. CDR3 in DNA: TGCGCCAGCAGCCAACTAGCGGGGGGTTCCGGGGAGCTGTTTTTT.

In DNA, the CDR3 is TGCGCCAGCAGGGACAGGGTGAACACTGAAGCTTTCTTT. Amino acids: CASRDRVNTEAFF. The V call is TRBV10-2, the J call TRBJ1-1; 8 nucleotides match TRBD1. Germline V gene lookup returns CDR1 WSHSY and CDR2 SAAADI. Trimming removed 6 bases from V and 0 bases from J; junction bases left unmatched: 0. The CDR3 has 13 amino acids.

The V and J genes are TRBV6-1 and TRBJ1-4, with a tentative D call TRBD1 (5 bases). Per germline, CDR1 MNHNS and CDR2 SASEGT. Trimming left V 5 bases short and J 12 bases short, with 19 bases between. This CDR3 comprises 14 residues. CDR3 bases: TGTGCCAGCAGTCCCGGGACCTCTCTTAGGGAACTGTTTTTT. As protein: CASSPGTSLRELFF.

J is TRBJ1-2 and V is TRBV5-1; no clear D. Germline lookup yields CDR1 SGHRS and CDR2 YFSETQ. V lost 5 bases and J lost 0, with 11 bases in between. This CDR3 region has 14 residues. For the CDR3, the DNA is TGCGCCAGCAGTTCGGGCCCCTCTAACTATGGCTACACCTTC. It codes for CASSSGPSNYGYTF. The full variable domain, with the rest looked up from reference TRBV5-1 and TRBJ1-2, is KAGVTQTPRYLIKTRGQQVTLSCSPISGHRSVSWYQQTPGQGLQFLFEYFSETQRNKGNFPGRFSGRQFSNSRSEMNVSTLELGDSALYLCASSSGPSNYGYTFGSGTRLTVV.

This chain joins TRBV7-8 and TRBJ1-2, with 7 bases aligning to TRBD1. This CDR3 has 17 amino acids. Germline values: CDR1 SGHVS, CDR2 FQNEAQ. The V and J ends lost 2 bases and 1 base, in that order; junction bases with no gene match: 10. In DNA, the CDR3 is TGTGCCAGCAGCTTAATTAACAGGGGCAAGAGTAACTATGGCTACACCTTC. Translating it yields CASSLINRGKSNYGYTF.

The chain recombines TRBV6-1 with TRBJ2-7; D gene uncertain. CDR1 and CDR2 (germline): MNHNS, SASEGT. The CDR3 contains 13 residues. Trimming shortened V by 4 bases and J by 4 bases, and 11 bases separated the two germline ends. The CDR3 protein is CASSGQQRYEQYF. The CDR3, as DNA: TGTGCCAGCAGTGGTCAACAGCGATACGAGCAGTACTTC.

The chain employs TRBV19 and TRBJ2-1, with D tentatively TRBD2 (5 bases). The CDR3 runs to 16 residues. Germline V gives CDR1 LNHDA, CDR2 SQIVND (reference sequence). V lost 3 bases and J lost 7, with 19 bases in between. This CDR3 is CASSIGSPYRGNEQFF. CDR3 in DNA: TGTGCCAGTAGTATCGGCAGTCCTTATAGAGGGAATGAGCAGTTCTTC.

The gene calls are TRBV7-9 and TRBJ2-6; 10 bases align to TRBD1. Germline values: CDR1 SEHNR, CDR2 FQNEAQ (reference sequence). The CDR3 consists of 17 residues. Unmatched junction bases numbered 3, after V lost 4 bases and J lost 0 bases. CDR3 nucleotide sequence: TGTGCCAGCAGCTACCGGGACAGGGGCTCTGGGGCCAACGTCCTGACTTTC. Its protein is CASSYRDRGSGANVLTF.

A single count supports this clone. V and J are TRBV4-2 and TRBJ2-7, with a possible D match to TRBD2 (5 bases). Germline assignment: CDR1 LGHNA and CDR2 YNFKEQ. The CDR3 extends over 14 amino acids. Trimming removed 0 bases from V and 9 bases from J, with 15 bases in between. CDR3 sequence: CASSQDDQLGVQYF. The DNA for the CDR3 is TGTGCCAGCAGCCAAGATGATCAATTGGGAGTGCAGTACTTC.

V gene TRBV7-2 combines with J gene TRBJ1-1, with TRBD1 matching over 8 bases. This CDR3 has 17 amino acids. Germline trimming cut 2 bases from V and 1 base from J; bases unmatched to any gene: 9. Looked up from germline, CDR1 is SGHTA and CDR2 is FQGNSA. The CDR3 nucleotides read TGTGCCAGCAGCTTATCCTCCCAGGGGGCGTCGAACACTGAAGCTTTCTTT. It yields the protein CASSLSSQGASNTEAFF.